The TCR beta chain described here comes from a study of Ad26.COV2.S vaccination and SARS-CoV-2 variants. Study-level results: Vaccine and placebo groups showed comparable non-spike TCR breadth. Reports say spike-specific CD8+ and CD4+ T cell responses covered substantial breadth after vaccination.

V was shortened by 2 bases and J by 4 bases, with 4 bases between the two germline ends. The CDR3 covers 12 residues. Germline-derived CDR1 and CDR2 are MNHEY and SVGEGT. About this clone itself: Its target is not known.

The treatment was: roughly 19 received Ad26.COV2.S at low or high dose, single or two shots; roughly five received placebo; per-sample allocation not given. At day 63 after the first vaccine or placebo injection, samples were drawn. Using immunoSEQ multiplex PCR, the repertoire was profiled, and TCRdb retains in-frame clones only, with some absent. The sample lists about 450,000 clones, about 91% occurring once. This chain joins TRBV6-2 or TRBV6-3 and TRBJ2-3, with unresolved D. This sequence was found in a person aged 18-60 years who received the Ad26.COV2.S COVID-19 vaccine or a placebo. The input for sequencing was peripheral blood, taken in a trial of Ad26.COV2.S vaccine versus placebo. The CDR3 sequence is CASSYPPDTQYF. The CDR3 DNA follows: TGTGCCAGCAGTTACCCGCCAGATACGCAGTATTTT.